This entry describes one T cell receptor (beta chain). This clone was counted a single time. What antigen it recognizes has not been identified. The record has no base qualities; no much larger clone is one base away. This sample is part of a study of blood T cell repertoires in COVID-19 (dated by TCRdb to 2018 to 2020). Broadly, across the study: Samples covering the acute and convalescent phases of COVID-19 were provided by collaborators in the United States, Italy and Spain. The prospective study material was composed of cDNA or gDNA derived from T cells, B-cell-depleted T cells, or PBMCs. The dataset comprised deeply sampled blood TCRbeta repertoires from subjects exposed to, actively infected with, or recovered from COVID-19. The repertoires were made available in a free public database intended to serve as a resource for research on the immune response to SARS-CoV-2. Samples were obtained from the ongoing ImmuneRACE study (first 160 participants) and from some 1,200 subjects provided by 6 global collaborators. Sample metadata almost always included a de-identified subject ID, COVID-19 status, age in years and sex. Where available, HLA class I and class II types were taken from metadata supplied by the sample provider and were not determined by assay-based typing. Overall study outcomes, separate from this receptor: How much clinical and demographic metadata was included differed by source and by participant, and the metadata was provided uncurated.

The immunoSEQ Assay, a bias-controlled multiplex PCR, was used to amplify TCRbeta CDR3 regions from genomic DNA. Per the authors' processing: Nucleated cell counts per sample were estimated from amplification of reference gene primers within the assay. Sequence reads were collapsed and filtered to measure the absolute abundance of every unique TCRbeta CDR3 rearrangement. Productive Simpson clonality was computed per sample as the square root of Simpson's diversity index over productive rearrangements. TCRdb mirrors the immuneACCESS table, restricted to in-frame sequences. Some clones are absent from its copies; in checked studies, under half trace to an unresolved V gene, and the reason for the others is unknown. V and J calls and clone size come straight from that table; D and trimming were deduced from the DNA. The sample data list 200,000 or so clones, and 65% to 85% of these were observed just once. Under 5.5% of the sample belongs to the ten largest clones.

In the germline V gene, CDR1 corresponds to MGHRA and CDR2 to YSYEKL. There are 16 amino acids in the CDR3, from cysteine to phenylalanine inclusive. The read is trimmed to its CDR3 DNA, 48 bases read in frame from base 1. Trimming leaves V shorter by 1 base and J shorter by 7 bases, with the junction holding 6 bases beyond the gene matches. Each collaborating institution followed its own protocols to collect whole blood in K2EDTA tubes. For TCRbeta analysis, collaborators shipped samples in one of three forms: frozen whole blood, isolated PBMCs, or DNA extracted from either of those sample types. This receptor was identified in a woman aged 25 to 39 with acute or convalescent COVID-19. The sequenced material came from peripheral blood. The sequence joins TRBV4-1 to TRBJ1-5; 11 nucleotides in the junction match TRBD1. Here the CDR3 is given as CASSQVQGTGGQPQHF. The DNA is TGCGCCAGCAGCCAAGTCCAGGGGACAGGGGGACAGCCCCAGCATTTT.